This is a list of T cell receptor beta chains from one sample in a study of T cell responses to AZD1222 COVID-19 vaccine. TCRdb's table, derived via immunoSEQ multiplex PCR, lists solely in-frame clones and lacks some. The data hold roughly 28,000 clones, with about nine tenths observed a single time. The material sequenced was peripheral blood, taken on day 0 of AZD1222 vaccination. These TCRs come from an adult in good health. Both conserved end residues are part of each CDR3. The D gene is left open where the match is weak. Clone size is not always given. Where it is, it says once, few, many or a class for expanded clones.

j_call | d_call | v_call | clone_size | cdr3_aa | cdr3_nt
TRBJ1-2 | TRBD1 | TRBV7-9 | - | CASSALTGGFYGYTF | TGTGCCAGCAGCGCCTTGACAGGGGGTTTCTATGGCTACACCTTC
TRBJ1-5 | - | TRBV6-1 | once | CASSERRTAGDAFSNQPQHF | TGTGCCAGCAGTGAAAGGAGGACCGCAGGGGACGCCTTTAGCAATCAGCCCCAGCATTTT
TRBJ2-5 | - | TRBV6-5 | - | CASSYSLKGETQYF | TGTGCCAGCAGTTACTCCCTAAAGGGAGAGACCCAGTACTTC
TRBJ1-1 | TRBD1 | TRBV7-9 | - | CASSPRRTGLATEAFF | TGTGCCAGCAGCCCGAGAAGGACAGGGTTGGCCACTGAAGCTTTCTTT
TRBJ1-2 | - | TRBV4-1 | - | CASSQDFGARGGYTF | TGCGCCAGCAGCCAAGATTTCGGGGCCCGAGGTGGCTACACCTTC
TRBJ2-7 | TRBD2 | TRBV2 | - | CASSELGLDSYEQYF | TGTGCCAGCAGTGAACTGGGACTAGATTCCTACGAGCAGTACTTC
TRBJ2-1 | - | TRBV4-3 | once | CASSQDKGRGHEQFF | TGCGCCAGCAGCCAAGATAAGGGTCGAGGCCATGAGCAGTTCTTC
TRBJ2-7 | - | TRBV9 | - | CASSVSSGRYEQYF | TGTGCCAGCAGCGTTTCAAGCGGTCGCTACGAGCAGTACTTC
TRBJ2-3 | TRBD1 | TRBV28 | - | CASSTTGGLTDTQYF | TGTGCCAGCAGCACTACAGGGGGCCTAACAGATACGCAGTATTTT
TRBJ2-7 | - | TRBV27 | - | CASAWVGPHSDEQYF | TGTGCCAGCGCCTGGGTGGGCCCACACTCCGACGAGCAGTACTTC
TRBJ2-4 | TRBD2 | TRBV7-2 | - | CASSQRLAGELGKNIQYF | TGTGCCAGCAGCCAAAGACTAGCGGGAGAGTTGGGCAAAAACATTCAGTACTTC
TRBJ2-7 | TRBD1 | TRBV24-1 | - | CATSDPGTGGTEQYF | TGTGCCACCAGTGATCCCGGGACAGGGGGTACCGAGCAGTACTTC
TRBJ2-7 | - | TRBV5-1 | few | CASSAYASELYEQYF | TGCGCCAGCAGCGCCTATGCGTCAGAGTTATACGAGCAGTACTTC
TRBJ2-1 | TRBD1 | TRBV5-4 | - | CASSSPDRGHNEQFF | TGTGCCAGCAGCTCTCCGGACAGGGGGCATAATGAGCAGTTCTTC
TRBJ2-7 | - | TRBV7-9 | - | CASSLASGPPNYEQYF | TGTGCCAGCAGCTTAGCAAGCGGGCCCCCCAACTACGAGCAGTACTTC
TRBJ2-2 | - | TRBV30 | - | CAWAPKRGDTGELFF | TGTGCCTGGGCCCCTAAGAGGGGGGACACCGGGGAGCTGTTTTTT
TRBJ2-3 | TRBD2 | TRBV7-9 | - | CASSARLAGVVDTQYF | TGTGCCAGCAGCGCCCGACTAGCGGGAGTGGTCGATACGCAGTATTTT
TRBJ1-1 | - | TRBV7-8 | - | CASSPDSPTEAFF | TGTGCCAGCAGCCCTGACAGTCCTACTGAAGCTTTCTTT
TRBJ1-6 | - | TRBV7-2 | - | CASSSDSYNSPLHF | TGTGCCAGCAGCTCCGACAGCTATAATTCACCCCTCCACTTT
TRBJ1-2 | TRBD1 | TRBV7-2 | few | CASSSDRGQGSGYTF | TGTGCCAGCAGCTCCGACAGGGGGCAGGGTAGTGGCTACACCTTC
TRBJ2-2 | - | TRBV7-3 | - | CASSHEVGQAGELFF | TGTGCCAGCAGCCATGAAGTAGGGCAGGCCGGGGAGCTGTTTTTT
TRBJ2-1 | - | TRBV25-1 | few | CASSEWGNGNEQFF | TGTGCCAGCAGTGAATGGGGTAATGGAAATGAGCAGTTCTTC
TRBJ2-3 | TRBD2 | TRBV4-3 | - | CASSQEYVGGGRTDTQYF | TGCGCCAGCAGCCAAGAATACGTAGGTGGCGGGAGAACAGATACGCAGTATTTT
TRBJ2-5 | - | TRBV18 | - | CASSLPGSIETQYF | TGTGCCAGCTCCCTACCAGGAAGTATTGAGACCCAGTACTTC
TRBJ2-3 | - | TRBV6-5 | - | CASTPPGGSTDTQYF | TGTGCCAGCACCCCCCCCGGCGGTAGCACAGATACGCAGTATTTT
TRBJ1-5 | - | TRBV30 | - | CAWSATGANQPQHF | TGTGCCTGGAGCGCAACAGGAGCGAATCAGCCCCAGCATTTT
TRBJ1-5 | - | TRBV15 | - | CATSGDGDRGGNQPQHF | TGTGCCACCAGCGGGGACGGTGACCGAGGGGGCAATCAGCCCCAGCATTTT
TRBJ1-5 | - | TRBV6-5 | - | CASSSRGSRNQPQHF | TGTGCCAGCAGTTCCCGCGGCAGTCGGAATCAGCCCCAGCATTTT
TRBJ1-3 | TRBD1 | TRBV5-7 | - | CASSAGDRGPHSGNTIYF | TGTGCCAGCAGCGCAGGGGACAGGGGACCCCACTCTGGAAACACCATATATTTT
TRBJ1-1 | - | TRBV20-1 | - | CSASRNTEAFF | TGCAGTGCTAGTCGGAACACTGAAGCTTTCTTT
TRBJ2-1 | - | TRBV19 | - | CASSWTYNEQFF | TGTGCCAGTAGTTGGACTTACAATGAGCAGTTCTTC
TRBJ1-2 | TRBD1 | TRBV18 | few | CASSPEDRGRSYYGYTF | TGTGCCAGCTCACCAGAGGACAGGGGGCGTTCCTACTATGGCTACACCTTC
TRBJ2-5 | TRBD2 | TRBV3-1/TRBV3-2 | - | CASSQDWRLAGGHVRGETQYF | TGTGCCAGCAGCCAAGATTGGCGGCTAGCGGGAGGTCATGTGAGGGGGGAGACCCAGTACTTC
TRBJ1-5 | TRBD1 | TRBV28 | - | CASSKGQGGYQPQHF | TGTGCCAGCAGTAAAGGACAGGGGGGGTATCAGCCCCAGCATTTT
TRBJ2-5 | - | TRBV10-1 | - | CASSLLGGRGETQYF | TGCGCCAGCAGTTTGCTAGGGGGGAGAGGGGAGACCCAGTACTTC
TRBJ1-6 | - | TRBV2 | - | CASSPQLGGVFRNSPLHF | TGTGCCAGCAGTCCCCAGCTGGGGGGCGTATTTCGAAATTCACCCCTCCACTTT
TRBJ2-7 | - | TRBV7-2 | - | CASKSKSGGQGDEQYF | TGTGCTTCAAAGAGTAAATCGGGAGGGCAGGGGGACGAGCAGTACTTC
TRBJ2-5 | TRBD1 | TRBV18 | - | CASSPRTGEETQYF | TGTGCCAGCTCACCACGGACAGGGGAAGAGACCCAGTACTTC
TRBJ1-6 | - | TRBV2 | - | CASTGYSYNSPLHF | TGTGCCAGCACCGGATACTCCTATAATTCACCCCTCCACTTT
TRBJ2-2 | - | TRBV30 | - | CAWSVNLNKGTGELFF | TGTGCCTGGAGTGTAAACCTTAACAAGGGGACCGGGGAGCTGTTTTTT
TRBJ2-4 | TRBD2 | TRBV3-1/TRBV3-2 | - | CASSQDPAGPPNIQYF | TGTGCCAGCAGCCAAGATCCAGCGGGACCCCCAAACATTCAGTACTTC
TRBJ2-7 | - | TRBV28 | once | CASSSPYEQYF | TGTGCCAGCAGTTCCCCCTACGAGCAGTACTTC
TRBJ1-4 | TRBD1 | TRBV5-5 | - | CASSRGQGAVAVNEKLFF | TGTGCCAGCAGCCGGGGACAGGGAGCGGTTGCGGTCAATGAAAAACTGTTTTTT
TRBJ2-2 | - | TRBV5-1 | - | CASSSPGAGELFF | TGCGCCAGCAGCTCACCGGGTGCCGGGGAGCTGTTTTTT
TRBJ2-1 | TRBD1 | TRBV11-3 | - | CASSFRGTGPSYNEQFF | TGTGCCAGCAGCTTTCGCGGGACAGGGCCCTCCTACAATGAGCAGTTCTTC
TRBJ2-7 | TRBD2 | TRBV6-2/TRBV6-3 | once | CASSYKREAYEQYF | TGTGCCAGCAGTTACAAGCGGGAGGCCTACGAGCAGTACTTC
TRBJ2-3 | TRBD1 | TRBV7-9 | - | CASSLGLGTGTTDTQYF | TGTGCCAGCAGCTTAGGATTAGGGACAGGGACCACAGATACGCAGTATTTT
TRBJ2-7 | - | TRBV6-5 | - | CASSFGFGEQYF | TGTGCCAGCAGTTTTGGCTTTGGAGAGCAGTACTTC
TRBJ2-7 | - | TRBV15 | - | CATSRTGLNYEQYF | TGTGCCACCAGCAGAACCGGGCTGAACTACGAGCAGTACTTC
TRBJ1-5 | - | TRBV7-8 | - | CASSLAVRDQPQHF | TGTGCCAGCAGCTTAGCGGTCAGAGATCAGCCCCAGCATTTT